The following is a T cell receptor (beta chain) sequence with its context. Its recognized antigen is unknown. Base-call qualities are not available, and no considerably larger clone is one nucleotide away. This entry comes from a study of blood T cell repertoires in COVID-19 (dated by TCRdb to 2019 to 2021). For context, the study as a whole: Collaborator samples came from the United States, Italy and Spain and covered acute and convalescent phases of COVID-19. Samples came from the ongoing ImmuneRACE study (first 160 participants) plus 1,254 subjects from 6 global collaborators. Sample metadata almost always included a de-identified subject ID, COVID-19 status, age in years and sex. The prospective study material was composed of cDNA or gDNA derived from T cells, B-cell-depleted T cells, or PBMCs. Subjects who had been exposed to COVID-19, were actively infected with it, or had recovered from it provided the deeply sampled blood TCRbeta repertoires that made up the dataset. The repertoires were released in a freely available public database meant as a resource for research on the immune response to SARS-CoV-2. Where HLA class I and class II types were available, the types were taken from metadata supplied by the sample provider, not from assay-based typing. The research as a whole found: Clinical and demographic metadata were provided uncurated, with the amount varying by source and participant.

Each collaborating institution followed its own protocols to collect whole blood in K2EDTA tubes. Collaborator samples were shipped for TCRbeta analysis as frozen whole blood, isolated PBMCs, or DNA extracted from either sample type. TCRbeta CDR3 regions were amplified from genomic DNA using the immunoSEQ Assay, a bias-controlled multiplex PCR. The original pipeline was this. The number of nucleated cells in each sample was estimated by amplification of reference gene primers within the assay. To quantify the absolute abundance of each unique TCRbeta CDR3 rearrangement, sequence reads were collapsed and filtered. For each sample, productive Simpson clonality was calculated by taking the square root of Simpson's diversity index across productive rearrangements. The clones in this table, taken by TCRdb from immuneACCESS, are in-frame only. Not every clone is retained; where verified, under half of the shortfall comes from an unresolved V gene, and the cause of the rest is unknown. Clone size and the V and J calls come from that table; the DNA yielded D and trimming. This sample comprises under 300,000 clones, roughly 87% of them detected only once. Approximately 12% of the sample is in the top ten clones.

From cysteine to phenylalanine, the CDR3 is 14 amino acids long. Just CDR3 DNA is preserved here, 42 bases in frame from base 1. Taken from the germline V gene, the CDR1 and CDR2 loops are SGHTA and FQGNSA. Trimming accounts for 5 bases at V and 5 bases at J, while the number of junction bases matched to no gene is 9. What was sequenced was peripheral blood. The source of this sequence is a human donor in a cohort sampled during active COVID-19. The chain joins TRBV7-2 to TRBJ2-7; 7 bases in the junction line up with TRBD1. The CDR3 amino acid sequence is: CASSKDTGADEQYF. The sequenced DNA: TGTGCCAGCAGCAAAGACACAGGGGCGGACGAGCAGTACTTC.